Sequencing of this TCR beta chain was carried out in a study of T cells after yellow fever vaccination. General observations from the study: Weaker overall, the secondary response nonetheless peaked faster (day 5 versus 15).

About this clonotype itself: The antigen remains undetermined.

The CDR3 extends over 14 amino acids. Germline CDR1 is LGHNA and CDR2 is YNFKEQ. The ends lost 4 bases at V and 5 bases at J; junction bases unmatched: 6. TCRdb used MiXCR to reprocess the 5' RACE reads, holding one entry per CDR3 protein. The sample carries about 320,000 distinct CDR3 sequences, approximately 4.5% recorded once. The chain has TRBV4-2 and TRBJ2-7; 9 bases agree with TRBD2. This material consisted of PBMCs, taken 15 days after the yellow fever booster vaccination. The sequence was collected from a man in his late teens or twenties who received the YFV17D yellow fever vaccine. The CDR3 DNA is TGTGCCAGCAGCCCGGGCGGGGGGGGCCACGAGCAGTACTTC. Its protein is CASSPGGGGHEQYF.